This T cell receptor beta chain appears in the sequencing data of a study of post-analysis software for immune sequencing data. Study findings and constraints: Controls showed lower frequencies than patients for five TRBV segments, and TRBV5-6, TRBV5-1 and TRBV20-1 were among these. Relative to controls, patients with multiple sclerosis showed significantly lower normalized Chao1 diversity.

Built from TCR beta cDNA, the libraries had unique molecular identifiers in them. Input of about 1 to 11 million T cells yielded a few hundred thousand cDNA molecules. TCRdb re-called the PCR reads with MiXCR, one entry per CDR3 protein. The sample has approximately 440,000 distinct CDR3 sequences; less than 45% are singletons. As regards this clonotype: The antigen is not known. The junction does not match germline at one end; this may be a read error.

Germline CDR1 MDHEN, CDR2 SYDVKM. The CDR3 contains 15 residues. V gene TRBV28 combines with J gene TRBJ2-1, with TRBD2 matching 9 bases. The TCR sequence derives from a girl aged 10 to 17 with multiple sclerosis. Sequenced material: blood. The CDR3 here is CATLPGLAGLNGQFF. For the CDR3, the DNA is TGTGCCACCCTGCCGGGACTAGCAGGACTCAATGGGCAGTTCTTC. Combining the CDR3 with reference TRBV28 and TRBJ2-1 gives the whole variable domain DVKVTQSSRYLVKRTGEKVFLECVQDMDHENMFWYRQDPGLGLRLIYFSYDVKMKEKGDIPEGYSVSREKKERFSLILESASTNQTSMYLCATLPGLAGLNGQFFGPGTRLTVL.